This TCR beta chain comes out of a study of blood T cell repertoires in COVID-19. CDR3 length equals 12 residues. Trimming took 5 bases from V and 7 from J, leaving 12 bases between them. Germline CDR1 and CDR2: SGHTA and FQGNSA. The repertoire was sequenced with immunoSEQ multiplex PCR; TCRdb's copy has only in-frame clones and lacks some. Seen here are around 200,000 clones, around 78% observed once, and the top ten hold 2.8%. Sample: peripheral blood. The TCR originated in an elderly woman with active or convalescent COVID-19. This chain joins TRBV7-2 and TRBJ2-7, with D maybe TRBD1 (5 bases). The CDR3 here is CASSMDTSEQYF. CDR3 DNA sequence: TGTGCCAGCAGCATGGACACATCGGAGCAGTACTTC. The whole variable domain, remainder taken from reference TRBV7-2 and TRBJ2-7, is GAGVSQSPSNKVTEKGKDVELRCDPISGHTALYWYRQSLGQGLEFLIYFQGNSAPDKSGLPSDRFSAERTGGSVSTLTIQRTQQEDSAVYLCASSMDTSEQYFGPGTRLTVT.